What follows describes a single T cell receptor beta chain. Its target is not known. The table came from immunoSEQ multiplex PCR; TCRdb's copy has only in-frame clones and leaves some out. The sample has 92,000 or so clones; 95% to 98% are singletons. V was shortened by 10 bases and J by 0 bases, with 13 bases between the two germline ends. The CDR3 runs to 15 residues. The data were taken from a study of cytomegalovirus exposure and HLA in healthy donors. General study findings and limits: High sensitivity and specificity were reportedly achieved when the classifier diagnosed cytomegalovirus status.

The donors formed part of the approximately 120-subject validation cohort, distinct from the roughly 660-subject first cohort. This chain uses TRBV6-7 with TRBJ2-6, with D possibly being TRBD2 (5 bases). TRBV6-7 counts as an open reading frame of uncertain function. This receptor was taken from a man between 18 and 29 years old in good health and CMV-seronegative. Sequenced sample: PBMCs. The CDR3 loop is CATPRDPSGANVLTF. In DNA form, the CDR3 reads TGTGCCACACCGAGGGATCCCTCTGGGGCCAACGTCCTGACTTTC.